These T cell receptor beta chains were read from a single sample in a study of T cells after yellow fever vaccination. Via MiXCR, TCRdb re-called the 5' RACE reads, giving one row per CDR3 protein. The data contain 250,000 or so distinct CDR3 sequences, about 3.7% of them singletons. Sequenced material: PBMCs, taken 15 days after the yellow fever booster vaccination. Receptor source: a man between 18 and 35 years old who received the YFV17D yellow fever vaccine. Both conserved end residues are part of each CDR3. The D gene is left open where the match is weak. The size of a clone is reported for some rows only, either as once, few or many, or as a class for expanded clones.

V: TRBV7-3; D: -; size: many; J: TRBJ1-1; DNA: TGTGCCAGCAGCTTAGGGGCGAACACTGAAGCTTTCTTT; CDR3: CASSLGANTEAFF
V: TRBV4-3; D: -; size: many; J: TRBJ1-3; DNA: TGCGCCAGCAGCCAAGCGAGCTCTGGAAACACCATATATTTT; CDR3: CASSQASSGNTIYF
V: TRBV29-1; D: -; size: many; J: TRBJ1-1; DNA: TGCAGCGTTGAAGTTGTCGAGAACACTGAAGCTTTCTTT; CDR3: CSVEVVENTEAFF
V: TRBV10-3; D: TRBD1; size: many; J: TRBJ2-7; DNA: TGTGCCGTGGATCAGGGGGCGAAATCTTACGAGCAGTACTTC; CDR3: CAVDQGAKSYEQYF
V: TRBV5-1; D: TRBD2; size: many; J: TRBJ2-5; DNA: TGCGCCAGCAGCTTCGGAACTAGCGGGGAGGGGGAGACCCAGTACTTC; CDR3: CASSFGTSGEGETQYF
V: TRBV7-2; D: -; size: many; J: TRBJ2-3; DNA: TGTGCCAGCAGCTTACAGGGGATTCGGACAGATACGCAGTATTTT; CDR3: CASSLQGIRTDTQYF
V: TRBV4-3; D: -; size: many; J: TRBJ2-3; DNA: TGCGCCAGCAGCCAAGATGATATTAGGGATACGCAGTATTTT; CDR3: CASSQDDIRDTQYF
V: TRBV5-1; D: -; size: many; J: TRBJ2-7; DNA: TGCGCCAGCAGCGACTACTACGAGCAGTACTTC; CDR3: CASSDYYEQYF
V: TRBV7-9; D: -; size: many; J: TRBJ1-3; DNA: TGTGCCAGCAGCTTAGCCCAGACGGAGCGGGACACCATATATTTT; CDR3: CASSLAQTERDTIYF
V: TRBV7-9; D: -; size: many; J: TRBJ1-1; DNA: TGTGCCAGCAAGCGGGACACATGGAACACTGAAGCTTTCTTT; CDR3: CASKRDTWNTEAFF
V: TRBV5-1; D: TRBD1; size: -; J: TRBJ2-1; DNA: TGCGCCAGCGGACTGGGACAGGACCACAATGAGCAGTTCTTC; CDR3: CASGLGQDHNEQFF
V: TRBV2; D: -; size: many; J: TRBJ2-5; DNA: TGTGCCAGCAGGGAGACCCTGACAGCCCGATACCAAGAGACCCAGTACTTC; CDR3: CASRETLTARYQETQYF
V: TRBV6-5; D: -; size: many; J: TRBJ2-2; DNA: TGTGCCAGCAGTTACTCGCCAGGACCGGTCGGGGAGCTGTTTTTT; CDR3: CASSYSPGPVGELFF
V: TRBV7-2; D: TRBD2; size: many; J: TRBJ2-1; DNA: TGTGCCAGCAGCTTCCTAGCGGGGACCTACAATGAGCAGTTCTTC; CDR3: CASSFLAGTYNEQFF
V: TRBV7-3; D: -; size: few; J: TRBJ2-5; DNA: TGTGCCAGCAGCTTAAACGGCAGGGAAGAGACCCAGTACTTC; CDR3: CASSLNGREETQYF
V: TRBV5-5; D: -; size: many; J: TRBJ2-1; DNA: TGTGCCAGCAGCTCCAGACAGGATCAGTCCTACAATGAGCAGTTCTTC; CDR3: CASSSRQDQSYNEQFF
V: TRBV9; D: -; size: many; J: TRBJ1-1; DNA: TGTGCCAGCAGCGTACTTACAGCCGCGAACACTGAAGCTTTCTTT; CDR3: CASSVLTAANTEAFF
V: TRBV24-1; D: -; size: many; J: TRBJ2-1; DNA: TGTGCCCAAGGGAAGGACCTCAGTGAGCAGTTCTTC; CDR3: CAQGKDLSEQFF
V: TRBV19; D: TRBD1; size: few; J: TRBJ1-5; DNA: TGTGCCACCATAGCCCCAGGGGGCGCCGGGGGCAATCAGCCCCAGCATTTT; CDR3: CATIAPGGAGGNQPQHF
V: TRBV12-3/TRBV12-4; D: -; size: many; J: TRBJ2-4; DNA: TGTGCCAGCAGTCCTACGGGGCTAGCCAAAAACATTCAGTACTTC; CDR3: CASSPTGLAKNIQYF
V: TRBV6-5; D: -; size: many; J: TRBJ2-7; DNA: TGTGCCAGCAGTCCCGGCCAGGGCAGTCTTACCTACGAGCAGTACTTC; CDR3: CASSPGQGSLTYEQYF
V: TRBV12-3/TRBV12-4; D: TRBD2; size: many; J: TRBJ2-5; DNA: TGTGCCAGCACCCAGTTTCGGGGGGGCCTTGAGACCCAGTACTTC; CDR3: CASTQFRGGLETQYF
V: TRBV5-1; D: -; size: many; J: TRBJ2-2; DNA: TGCGCCAGCAGCTTGGCGCTTATGAACACCGGGGAGCTGTTTTTT; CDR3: CASSLALMNTGELFF
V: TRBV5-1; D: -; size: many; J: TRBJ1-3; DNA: TGCGCCAGCAGCACCTACACAGGGTCTGGAAACACCATATATTTT; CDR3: CASSTYTGSGNTIYF
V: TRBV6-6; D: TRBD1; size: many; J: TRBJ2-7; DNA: TGTGCCAGCATCCTCGGACAGGGGGCCAACGAGCAGTACTTC; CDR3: CASILGQGANEQYF
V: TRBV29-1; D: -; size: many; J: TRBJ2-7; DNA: TGCAGCGTTGAAGACCAGGGCCACGAGCAGTACTTC; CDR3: CSVEDQGHEQYF
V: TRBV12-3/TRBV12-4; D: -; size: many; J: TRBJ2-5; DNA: TGTGCCAGCAGTTTATTTGGAGGGGGGGGAGAGACCCAGTACTTC; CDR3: CASSLFGGGGETQYF
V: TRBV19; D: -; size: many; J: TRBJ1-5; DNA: TGTGCCAGTAGTATCGGCTCATTTTCGGGGCAGCCCCAGCATTTT; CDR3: CASSIGSFSGQPQHF
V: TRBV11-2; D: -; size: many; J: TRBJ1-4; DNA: TGTGCCAGCAGCCCGAACACCACACCTCTCAGTGAAAAACTGTTTTTT; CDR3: CASSPNTTPLSEKLFF
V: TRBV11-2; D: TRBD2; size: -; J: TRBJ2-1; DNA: TGTGCCAGCAGACGAGCGGGAAGTGGATCCAATGAGCAGTTCTTC; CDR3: CASRRAGSGSNEQFF
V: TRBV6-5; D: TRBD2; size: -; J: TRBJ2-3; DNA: TGTGCCAGCAGTTTACGGGGGGGCAGCTCAGATACGCAGTATTTT; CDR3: CASSLRGGSSDTQYF
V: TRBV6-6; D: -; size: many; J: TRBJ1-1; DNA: TGTGCCAGCAGTTACTCGACCGGGCAGTTGAACACTGAAGCTTTCTTT; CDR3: CASSYSTGQLNTEAFF
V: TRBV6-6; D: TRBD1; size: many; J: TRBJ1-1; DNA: TGTGCCAGCACCACAGGGACAGGGATAATGAACACTGAAGCTTTCTTT; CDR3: CASTTGTGIMNTEAFF
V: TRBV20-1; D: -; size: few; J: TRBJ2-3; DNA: TGCAGCTCTGACGGGCCGGGAGATACGCAGTATTTT; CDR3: CSSDGPGDTQYF
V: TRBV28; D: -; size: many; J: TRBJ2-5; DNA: TGTGCCAGCAGTTTATGGACAGGCCCCGAAGAGACCCAGTACTTC; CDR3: CASSLWTGPEETQYF
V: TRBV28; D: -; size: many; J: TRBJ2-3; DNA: TGTGCCAGCAGACCAGTGGGGGCTGGAGGTTCCCATACGCAGTATTTT; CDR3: CASRPVGAGGSHTQYF
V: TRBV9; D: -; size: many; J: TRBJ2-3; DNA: TGTGCCAGCAGCGTAGCTCCCCGGGGGGCTGAAGATACGCAGTATTTT; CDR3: CASSVAPRGAEDTQYF